This TCR beta chain was retrieved from a study of blood T cell repertoires in COVID-19. Study-wide background: Sample material is recorded as cDNA or gDNA derived from T cells, B-cell-depleted T cells, or PBMCs.

Trimming cost V 0 bases and J 2 bases; bases outside gene matches: 4. CDR1 and CDR2 (germline): SGDLS, YYNGEE. The CDR3 length is 17 residues. The repertoire was sequenced with immunoSEQ multiplex PCR; TCRdb's copy has only in-frame clones and lacks some. The data show roughly 160,000 clones, around 87% seen once. J is TRBJ2-6 and V is TRBV9, with 8 bases lining up with TRBD1. Sequencing input: peripheral blood. The receptor was derived from a woman aged 70-85 years with COVID-19, enrolled during active disease. CDR3 nucleotides: TGTGCCAGCAGCGTAGGGCAGGGGGCGACTGGGGCCAACGTCCTGACTTTC. This gives the protein CASSVGQGATGANVLTF.